Below, 23 T cell receptor beta chains from the same sample are listed, as sequenced in a study of post-analysis software for immune sequencing data. Study observations and caveats: Patients used about 5 TRBV segments, including TRBV5-6, TRBV5-1 and TRBV20-1, more often than controls.

cDNA libraries of TCR beta carried unique molecular identifiers. A single record per CDR3 protein comes from TCRdb applying MiXCR to the PCR reads. This sample has a few hundred thousand distinct CDR3 sequences; roughly 34% occur once, and the top ten carry 5% to 6%. These receptors' antigens are unknown. Material for sequencing was blood. Receptors originate from a girl aged 2-17 years with multiple sclerosis.

There are a few counts of this clonotype. The rearrangement joins TRBV5-1 to TRBJ1-2, with 7 nucleotides matching TRBD1. This CDR3 is built from 13 residues. Germline CDR1 reads SGHRS; CDR2 reads YFSETQ. J lost 13 bases, V lost 4 bases, and 13 bases had no gene match. This CDR3 reads CASSEQEGQSFTF. DNA of the CDR3: TGCGCCAGCAGCGAACAAGAGGGACAGTCTTTCACCTTC.

The chain carries TRBV20-1 and TRBJ2-5; D perhaps matches TRBD1 (5 bases). The CDR3 totals 14 residues. Germline V gene data show CDR1 as DFQATT and CDR2 as SNEGSKA (reference sequence). The ends were cut back, 6 bases at V and 5 bases at J, with 19 bases in the middle. The CDR3 loop is CSAAGPRVRETQYF. CDR3 in DNA: TGCAGTGCCGCAGGGCCCCGGGTCCGGGAGACCCAGTACTTC.

The chain couples TRBV11-2 to TRBJ1-1, with TRBD1 as a possible D gene (5 bases). The V gene lost 7 bases and the J gene lost 3 bases, with 9 bases spanning the gap. CDR3 size: 12 residues. In germline, CDR1 is SGHAT, CDR2 FQNNGV. The CDR3 here is CASTMGDTEAFF. As DNA, the CDR3 is TGTGCCAGCACGATGGGGGACACTGAAGCTTTCTTT.

V and J are TRBV12-3 or TRBV12-4 and TRBJ2-3; TRBD2 is a possible D gene (6 bases). The length of the CDR3 is 13 residues. V lost 4 bases, J lost 6 bases, and 11 bases lay in between. The CDR3 coding sequence is TGTGCCAGCAGTTCGCCGGGAGATGATACGCAGTATTTT. This encodes CASSSPGDDTQYF.

The chain has TRBV29-1 and TRBJ1-4; D gene uncertain. The CDR3 contains 11 residues. V lost 3 bases and J 8 bases, leaving 7 bases between the germline ends. Germline loops: CDR1 SQVTM, CDR2 ANQGSEA. CDR3 amino acids: CSVDSGEKLFF. In DNA, the CDR3 is TGCAGCGTTGATTCGGGGGAAAAACTGTTTTTT. The full variable domain, in which reference TRBV29-1 and TRBJ1-4 provide the parts outside the CDR3, is SAVISQKPSRDICQRGTSLTIQCQVDSQVTMMFWYRQQPGQSLTLIATANQGSEATYESGFVIDKFPISRPNLTFSTLTVSNMSPEDSSIYLCSVDSGEKLFFGSGTQLSVL.

This clonotype was counted between two and nine times. The gene calls are TRBV20-1 and TRBJ1-2, with D possibly TRBD1 on 5 matching bases. The CDR3 spans 12 residues. Germline V gene data show CDR1 as DFQATT and CDR2 as SNEGSKA (reference sequence). Trimming left V 3 bases short and J 2 bases short, with 7 bases between. The CDR3 DNA sequence: TGCAGTGCTAGGGCAGGGAACTATGGCTACACCTTC. Encoded protein: CSARAGNYGYTF.

Regarding this clonotype: The conserved phenylalanine or tryptophan is not found at the CDR3 terminus, so this likely reflects a read error. The V call is TRBV12-3 or TRBV12-4, the J call TRBJ2-3; 7 bases agree with TRBD1. V dropped 4 bases and J dropped 10; count of bases not matched to a gene: 5. This CDR3 has 12 amino acids. CDR3 protein: CASSSRQGAQYL. In nucleotides, the CDR3 is TGTGCCAGCAGTTCCCGACAGGGAGCGCAGTATTTG.

Concerning this clonotype: Germline and junction disagree at one end, which may indicate a read error. The chain joins TRBV6-2 or TRBV6-3 to TRBJ2-6; 8 bases are a match to TRBD1. Germline V CDR1 and CDR2: MNHEY, SVGEGT. The CDR3 consists of 16 residues. CDR3 residues: CASSPRTGSGADVLTF. The CDR3 region has the DNA TGTGCCAGCAGTCCCAGGACAGGGTCTGGGGCCGACGTCCTGACTTTC.

Written as DNA, the CDR3 is TGTGCCAGCAGCTCCCCAGGCAGCCCCACTGAAGCTTTCTTT. Encoded protein: CASSSPGSPTEAFF. The rearrangement joins TRBV7-3 to TRBJ1-1; no definite D call. This CDR3 comprises 14 residues. From germline, CDR1 is SGHTA and CDR2 FQGTGA. With 4 bases removed from V and 4 bases from J, the gap between germline ends came to 13 bases.

This clonotype was observed a handful of times. The V call is TRBV20-1, the J call TRBJ2-5; 7 nucleotides line up with TRBD2. The germline CDR1 and CDR2 sequences are DFQATT and SNEGSKA (reference sequence). The CDR3 spans 14 residues. With V trimmed by 6 bases and J by 4 bases, 11 bases remained unmatched. The DNA for the CDR3 is TGCAGTGCCCCTCGGCGGGGGTTTATAGAGACCCAGTACTTC. It yields the protein CSAPRRGFIETQYF.

The chain carries TRBV6-6 and TRBJ2-1; D gene unclear. The closer fit of TRBJ2-7 to the DNA end suggests the J call may be wrong. Germline CDR1 MNHNY, CDR2 SVGAGI (reference sequence). This CDR3 comprises 14 residues. The CDR3: CASSYEPSYNEQYF. The DNA of the CDR3 is TGTGCCAGCAGTTATGAGCCCTCCTACAATGAGCAGTACTTC.

The V gene is TRBV11-1, the J gene TRBJ1-4; TRBD1 agrees at 10 bases. The V segment lost 5 bases and the J segment 2 bases; nucleotides outside the gene matches: 5. CDR1 SGHAT and CDR2 FQDESV come from the germline V gene (reference sequence). CDR3 length equals 16 residues. CDR3 coding DNA: TGTGCCAGCAGCCGCGGACAGGGGGAGACTAATGAAAAACTGTTTTTT. This gives the protein CASSRGQGETNEKLFF.

A remark on this clonotype: This may come from a read error, since a much larger clone is one base off. CDR3 in DNA: TGCAGTGCCATGACCACTCCGGGCAGTGAGCAGTTCTTC. Amino acids: CSAMTTPGSEQFF. The V and J genes are TRBV20-1 and TRBJ2-1; D ambiguous. Looked up from germline, CDR1 is DFQATT and CDR2 is SNEGSKA (reference sequence). The CDR3 covers 13 residues. The V and J ends lost 6 bases and 9 bases respectively, with 18 bases between them.

A few counts support this clonotype. The CDR3 nucleotides read TGTGCCAGCAGCCCGCCCTTGGACAGTCCTAACTATGGCTACACCTTC. It codes for CASSPPLDSPNYGYTF. The chain joins TRBV7-9 to TRBJ1-2, with D perhaps TRBD1 (6 bases). The CDR3 has 16 residues. With 5 bases removed from V and 0 bases from J, the gap between germline ends came to 16 bases. Germline V gives CDR1 SEHNR, CDR2 FQNEAQ (reference sequence).

This chain uses TRBV6-5 with TRBJ1-1; weak D call: TRBD1 (5 bases). CDR1 MNHEY and CDR2 SVGAGI come from the germline V gene. The CDR3 length is 11 residues. CDR3 sequence: CATGRGVSAFF. Written as DNA, the CDR3 is TGTGCTACCGGTAGGGGCGTTTCAGCTTTCTTT.

The J gene is TRBJ1-2, the V gene TRBV9, with 7 bases identical to TRBD1. The CDR3 is 16 residues long. From germline, CDR1 is SGDLS and CDR2 YYNGEE. J gave up 4 bases and V 0 bases, and 9 bases lay outside the gene matches. The CDR3 here is CASSVEGRGKVYGYTF. CDR3 nucleotide sequence: TGTGCCAGCAGCGTAGAGGGCAGGGGGAAGGTCTATGGCTACACCTTC.

The V gene is TRBV12-3 or TRBV12-4, the J gene TRBJ2-7; TRBD1 might be the D (5 bases). This CDR3 comprises 12 residues. V lost 6 bases and J lost 4, with 10 bases in between. CDR3 residues: CASSPTAYEQYF. The CDR3 nucleotides read TGTGCCAGCAGCCCGACAGCTTACGAGCAGTACTTC.

Concerning this clonotype itself: The junction shows a germline mismatch at one end, possibly a read error. The J gene is TRBJ2-1, the V gene TRBV4-2; D may be TRBD2 (6 bases). Germline CDR1 is LGHNA and CDR2 is YNFKEQ. The CDR3 covers 14 residues. CDR3 region: CANSQDPRGSEQFF. In nucleotides, the CDR3 is TGTGCCAACAGCCAAGACCCCCGGGGGTCTGAGCAGTTCTTC.

In this sample, this clonotype turned up many times. The chain uses TRBV29-1 and TRBJ2-6; D is uncertain. The CDR3 loop spans 13 amino acids. V was clipped by 5 bases and J by 1 base, with 6 bases between them. Germline V lookup: CDR1 SQVTM, CDR2 ANQGSEA. The CDR3 sequence: CSVRTSGANVLTF. Here the CDR3 DNA reads TGCAGCGTTCGGACGTCTGGGGCCAACGTCCTGACTTTC.

The chain links TRBV20-1 to TRBJ2-7; D is undetermined. The germline CDR1 and CDR2 sequences are DFQATT and SNEGSKA (reference sequence). CDR3 length: 11 residues. Trimming took 3 bases from V and 2 from J, leaving 5 bases between them. The CDR3 reads CSARDAYEQYF. DNA for the CDR3: TGCAGTGCTAGGGATGCCTACGAGCAGTACTTC.

The chain combines TRBV5-1 with TRBJ1-2; 7 nucleotides align to TRBD1. CDR3 length: 14 residues. The junction had 5 bases not matched to a gene; V was cut back by 1 base and J by 5 bases. Per germline, CDR1 SGHRS and CDR2 YFSETQ. CDR3 nucleotides: TGCGCCAGCAGCTTGACAGGGGTCTCTTATGGCTACACCTTC. Its protein is CASSLTGVSYGYTF. Together with reference TRBV5-1 and TRBJ1-2, the CDR3 gives the full variable domain: KAGVTQTPRYLIKTRGQQVTLSCSPISGHRSVSWYQQTPGQGLQFLFEYFSETQRNKGNFPGRFSGRQFSNSRSEMNVSTLELGDSALYLCASSLTGVSYGYTFGSGTRLTVV.

V is TRBV4-1 and J is TRBJ2-1; D tentatively reads TRBD1 or TRBD2 (6 bases each). V was trimmed by 1 base and J by 0 bases, leaving 13 bases between them. Germline V CDR1 and CDR2: MGHRA, YSYEKL. The CDR3 is made up of 17 amino acids. In DNA form, the CDR3 reads TGCGCCAGCAGCCAAGCAGGGGCCGGGGGCTCCTACAATGAGCAGTTCTTC. It encodes CASSQAGAGGSYNEQFF.

This clonotype was seen more than once but under ten times. This chain joins TRBV5-8 and TRBJ1-2; possible D gene TRBD1, 5 bases. The CDR3 extends over 14 amino acids. V was shortened by 6 bases and J by 6 bases, with 18 bases between the two germline ends. Germline V lookup: CDR1 SGHTS, CDR2 YDEGEE. The CDR3: CASTVRWGSDGYTF. CDR3 sequence (DNA): TGTGCCAGCACCGTACGATGGGGGTCCGATGGCTACACCTTC.